This T cell receptor (beta chain) comes out of a study of Ad26.COV2.S vaccination and SARS-CoV-2 variants. Study overall: The vaccine Ad26.COV2.S was put into the muscle once, or twice with 56 days between. Study-level results: Substantial breadth was reported for post-vaccination spike-specific CD8+ and CD4+ T cells.

Treatment defined: 19 received Ad26.COV2.S at low or high dose, single or two shots; about 5 received placebo; per-sample allocation not given. Specimen acquisition occurred on day 63 following the initial vaccine or placebo injection. The CDR3 length is 13 residues. The V gene's germline CDR1 is MNHEY and CDR2 SVGEGT. Trimming took off 4 bases at V and 7 bases at J, with 13 bases between the two ends. The protocol was immunoSEQ multiplex PCR, while the TCRdb copy is restricted to in-frame clones and leaves out a portion. The table shows 200,000 to 300,000 clones, with 88% occurring only once. A remark on this clone: What it binds is unknown.

This specimen consisted of peripheral blood, obtained in a trial of Ad26.COV2.S vaccine versus placebo. The V call is TRBV6-2 or TRBV6-3, the J call TRBJ1-2, with D perhaps TRBD1 (5 bases). This TCR was recovered from a person between 18 and 65 years old who received the Ad26.COV2.S COVID-19 vaccine or a placebo. The CDR3 nucleotides read TGTGCCAGCAGTTCCCTCCAGGGTTTTGGCTACACCTTC. Translation gives CASSSLQGFGYTF.